These T cell receptor beta chains were read from a single sample in a study of OX40 agonist ivuxolimab in advanced cancers. TCRdb keeps only in-frame clones here, not all; method: immunoSEQ multiplex PCR. In the table there are tens of thousands of clones, 84% of which are singletons. The source material was CD4+ or CD8+ T cells sorted from blood, sampled in a trial of the OX40 agonist ivuxolimab. All receptors derive from an adult with an advanced solid tumor such as melanoma, head and neck, liver or kidney cancer. Each CDR3 is given with its conserved first and last residue. Each record gives: clone size, D gene, J gene, V gene, CDR3 length, CDR3 DNA, CDR3 protein. The D gene is left open where the match is weak. Size tells how often a clone was seen (once, few, many) or the class of an expanded clone, and some rows leave it out.

NA NA TRBJ2-3 TRBV2 15 TGTGCCAGTATTGGGGGGGGCCTGGACACAGATACGCAGTATTTT CASIGGGLDTDTQYF
NA NA TRBJ2-1 TRBV6-6 14 TGTGCCAGCAGCCGGGACTCAACAAACAATGAGCAGTTCTTC CASSRDSTNNEQFF
few TRBD1 TRBJ1-5 TRBV19 14 TGTGCCAGTAGCTACGACAGGGGGTTCCAGCCCCAGCATTTT CASSYDRGFQPQHF
NA TRBD2 TRBJ2-1 TRBV7-8 15 TGTGCCAGCAGCTTGACTAGCTCCTCTTCGCCTGAGCAGTTCTTC CASSLTSSSSPEQFF
NA NA TRBJ1-1 TRBV11-2 15 TGTGCCAGCAGCCCCCGGCAAAACCTGAACACTGAAGCTTTCTTT CASSPRQNLNTEAFF
NA TRBD1 TRBJ2-7 TRBV6-6 15 TGTGCCAGCAGTTATCCCCACCGGACAGGGTCGGGGCAGTACTTC CASSYPHRTGSGQYF
NA TRBD1 TRBJ1-1 TRBV6-5 16 TGTGCCAGCAGTTACTCGTCTGGACAGGGGCCTTCTGAAGCTTTCTTT CASSYSSGQGPSEAFF
NA TRBD1 TRBJ1-2 TRBV5-6 15 TGTGCCAGCAGCCCCCGGGACAGCGGGTTGAGGGGCTACACCTTC CASSPRDSGLRGYTF
NA TRBD1 TRBJ2-5 TRBV18 15 TGTGCCAGCTCACCTGGGGACAGGGCCGCGGAGACCCAGTACTTC CASSPGDRAAETQYF
once NA TRBJ1-6 TRBV7-9 17 TGTGCCAGCAGCACCATAACCCTACACCGGACTAATTCACCCCTCCACTTT CASSTITLHRTNSPLHF
NA NA TRBJ2-5 TRBV11-3 14 TGTGCCAGCAGCCCAGGGCCCTCCCAAGAGACCCAGTACTTC CASSPGPSQETQYF
NA TRBD1 TRBJ1-5 TRBV5-1 15 TGCGCCAGCAACCTACAGGGGGCTACCAATCAGCCCCAGCATTTT CASNLQGATNQPQHF
medium-sized NA TRBJ1-5 TRBV4-1 20 TGCGCCAGCAGCCAAGATCTCGGCCAGCGGTCCACGGGGAGCAATCAGCCCCAGCATTTT CASSQDLGQRSTGSNQPQHF
NA NA TRBJ1-6 TRBV4-3 15 TGCGCCAGCAGCCAAGGGACTACTTATAATTCACCCCTCCACTTT CASSQGTTYNSPLHF
NA NA TRBJ1-2 TRBV7-3 16 TGTGCCAGCAGCTTAATAATTAGCCCGGGACTGGATGGCTACACCTTC CASSLIISPGLDGYTF
few NA TRBJ2-5 TRBV7-9 14 TGTGCCAGCAGCTTTGGGACCACTAAAGAGACCCAGTACTTC CASSFGTTKETQYF
NA TRBD1 TRBJ1-1 TRBV18 16 TGTGCCAGCTCACCGCTCAACAGGGGTGGGGACACTGAAGCTTTCTTT CASSPLNRGGDTEAFF
NA NA TRBJ2-1 TRBV7-2 16 TGTGCCAGCAGCTTTCGGATACTATCAGGCGAGGATGAGCAGTTCTTC CASSFRILSGEDEQFF
medium-sized NA TRBJ2-3 TRBV1 16 TGCACCAGCAGCCTGGGAGCGGGGGGGCAGGGAGATACGCAGTATTTT CTSSLGAGGQGDTQYF
NA TRBD1 TRBJ1-2 TRBV18 16 TGTGCCAGCTCACCCGGACAGGGCCAAACTCCGGGGGGCTACACCTTC CASSPGQGQTPGGYTF
NA TRBD1 TRBJ2-7 TRBV27 15 TGTGCCAGCAGTTTGGGCGGGACAGGGTACTACGAGCAGTACTTC CASSLGGTGYYEQYF
NA NA TRBJ1-2 TRBV14 15 TGTGCCAGCAGCCAAGAAGCGGGGTCTAACTATGGCTACACCTTC CASSQEAGSNYGYTF
few NA TRBJ1-1 TRBV2 17 TGTGCCAGCAGTGGCCTGGTGTGGGAATCAGCCAACACTGAAGCTTTCTTT CASSGLVWESANTEAFF
once NA TRBJ1-3 TRBV2 15 TGTGCCAGCAGTGCAGGGGTAAACCCCGGAAACACCATATATTTT CASSAGVNPGNTIYF
NA NA TRBJ1-4 TRBV7-2 14 TGTGCCAGCAGCTTAGTTCCCGGGGGTGAAAAACTGTTTTTT CASSLVPGGEKLFF
NA NA TRBJ1-5 TRBV7-9 17 TGTGCCAGCAGCTCATGGTCCCGCGGGTCCGGTGGTCAGCCCCAGCATTTT CASSSWSRGSGGQPQHF
few TRBD1 TRBJ1-5 TRBV7-2 16 TGTGCCAGCAGTCTTACAGGGGCTTTTAGCAATCAGCCCCAGCATTTT CASSLTGAFSNQPQHF
NA TRBD1 TRBJ2-5 TRBV10-3 15 TGTGCCATCAGTGAAAGGACAGGGAATGGGGAGACCCAGTACTTC CAISERTGNGETQYF
NA TRBD1 TRBJ1-5 TRBV7-2 17 TGTGCCAGCAGCTCTGGAACCTCAGGGGGCCGCAATCAGCCCCAGCATTTT CASSSGTSGGRNQPQHF
NA NA TRBJ1-4 TRBV7-2 15 TGTGCCAGCAGCTTAGCCCGGATGGCTAATGAAAAACTGTTTTTT CASSLARMANEKLFF
NA TRBD1 TRBJ2-7 TRBV11-2 12 TGTGCCAGCAGCCTCGACAGGGTCGAGCAGTACTTC CASSLDRVEQYF
once TRBD2 TRBJ2-1 TRBV7-2 15 TGTGCCAGCAGCTTAAGAGCGGGGGACTACAATGAGCAGTTCTTC CASSLRAGDYNEQFF
NA NA TRBJ1-4 TRBV2 16 TGTGCCAGCAGTGAACTTTCCGGGACATTGAATGAAAAACTGTTTTTT CASSELSGTLNEKLFF
NA NA TRBJ1-2 TRBV19 13 TGTGCCAGTAATCCGACTCGGGGGAATCGCTACACCTTC CASNPTRGNRYTF
NA NA TRBJ1-1 TRBV7-2 15 TGTGCCAGCAGCTGGAAAACGGGACGGAACACTGAAGCTTTCTTT CASSWKTGRNTEAFF